At least ten counts were recorded for the clone carrying this T cell receptor (beta chain). Its antigen is still unknown. Germline loops: CDR1 MNHEY, CDR2 SMNVEV (reference sequence). Trimming shortened V by 2 bases and J by 3 bases, and 11 bases separated the two germline ends. The CDR3 is made up of 14 amino acids. RNA transcripts served as the template for amplifying TCR beta CDR3 regions. The TCR CDR3 was amplified in a first-round RT-PCR using the HTBI primer set. Each CDR3 protein gets one entry after TCRdb re-called the multiplex PCR reads with MiXCR. The table includes about 360,000 distinct CDR3 sequences, around 13% detected once. This sample was taken from a study of T cells in Graves' hyperthyroidism and ophthalmopathy. Study-wide background: Peripheral blood was acquired at first diagnosis, ahead of any therapy whatsoever.

Study observations and caveats: The majority of expanded thyroid clonotypes above 0.001 also appeared in blood.

The chain has TRBV27 and TRBJ2-7; D remains ambiguous. This sequence was found in a woman under 30 with Graves' hyperthyroidism. Sequenced: blood. This CDR3 is CASSLTWGSYEQYF. CDR3 nucleotide sequence: TGTGCCAGCAGTTTAACCTGGGGAAGCTACGAGCAGTACTTC.